This T cell receptor (beta chain) is drawn from a study of cytomegalovirus exposure and HLA in healthy donors. The germline V gene encodes CDR1 SGDLS and CDR2 YYNGEE. V was cut by 2 bases and J by 0 bases, with 7 bases left in between. This CDR3 is 14 amino acids long. General observations from the study: Despite most TCR sequences being rare, some public TCRs occurred in many donors. The majority of CMV-associated TCR beta chains were reported as apparently HLA-restricted in a later analysis. In a later analysis, TCR association rates varied by HLA locus: DRB1 most, HLA-C fewest. Some TCR beta chains (roughly 160 of them) were listed as cytomegalovirus-associated.

A remark on this clone: Its antigen is unknown.

The PCR had 60 Vbeta and 13 Jbeta primers. TCRdb's table, derived via immunoSEQ multiplex PCR, lists solely in-frame clones and lacks some. The sample includes 110,000 or so clones, roughly 76% seen only once; the top ten take about 16%. The clonotype originates from a man in his forties or fifties in good health and CMV-seropositive. The specimen was PBMCs. V and J are TRBV9 and TRBJ2-3; no definite D call. The CDR3 DNA sequence: TGTGCCAGCAGCGTTGGAGATAGCACAGATACGCAGTATTTT. Protein product: CASSVGDSTDTQYF. Full variable domain (outside the CDR3, taken from reference TRBV9 and TRBJ2-3): DSGVTQTPKHLITATGQRVTLRCSPRSGDLSVYWYQQSLDQGLQFLIQYYNGEERAKGNILERFSAQQFPDLHSELNLSSLELGDSALYFCASSVGDSTDTQYFGPGTRLTVL.